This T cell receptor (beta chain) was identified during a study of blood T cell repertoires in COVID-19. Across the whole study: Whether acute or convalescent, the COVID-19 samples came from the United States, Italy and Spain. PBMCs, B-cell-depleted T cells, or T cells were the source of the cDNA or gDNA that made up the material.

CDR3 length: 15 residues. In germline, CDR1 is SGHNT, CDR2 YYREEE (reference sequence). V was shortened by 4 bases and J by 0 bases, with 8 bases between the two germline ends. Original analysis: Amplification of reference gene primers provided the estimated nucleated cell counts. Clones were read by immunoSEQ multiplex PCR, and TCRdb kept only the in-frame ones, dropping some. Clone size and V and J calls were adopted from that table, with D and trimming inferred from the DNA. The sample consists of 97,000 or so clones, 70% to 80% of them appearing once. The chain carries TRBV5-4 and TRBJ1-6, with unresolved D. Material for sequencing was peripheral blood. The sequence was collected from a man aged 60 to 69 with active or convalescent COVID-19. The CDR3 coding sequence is TGTGCCAGCAGCCCCGGGAGCTCCTATAATTCACCCCTCCACTTT. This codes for CASSPGSSYNSPLHF.